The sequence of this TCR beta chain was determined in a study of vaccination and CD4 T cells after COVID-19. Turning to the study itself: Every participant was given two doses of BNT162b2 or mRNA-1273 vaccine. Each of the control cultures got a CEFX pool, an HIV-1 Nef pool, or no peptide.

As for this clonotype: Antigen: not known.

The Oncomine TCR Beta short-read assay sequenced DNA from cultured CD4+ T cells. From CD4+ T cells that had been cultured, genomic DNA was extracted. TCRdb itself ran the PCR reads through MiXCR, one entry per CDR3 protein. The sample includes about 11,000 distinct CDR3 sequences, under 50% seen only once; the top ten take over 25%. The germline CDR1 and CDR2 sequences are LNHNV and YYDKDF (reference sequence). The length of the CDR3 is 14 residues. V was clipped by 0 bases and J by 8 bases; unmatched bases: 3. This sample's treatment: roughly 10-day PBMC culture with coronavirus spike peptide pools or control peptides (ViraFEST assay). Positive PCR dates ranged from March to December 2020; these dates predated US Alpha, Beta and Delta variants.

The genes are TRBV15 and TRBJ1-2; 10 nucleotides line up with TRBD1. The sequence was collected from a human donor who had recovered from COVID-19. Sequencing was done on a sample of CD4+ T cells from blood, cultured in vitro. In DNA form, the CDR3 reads TGTGCCACCAGCAGAGACCGGGACAGGGGCGGCTACACCTTC. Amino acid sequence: CATSRDRDRGGYTF.